This entry lists 7 T cell receptor beta chains sequenced from one sample in a study of blood T cell repertoires in COVID-19. Assay used: immunoSEQ multiplex PCR; TCRdb lists only in-frame clones, some missing. The data contain 150,000 to 200,000 clones, approximately 75% of them seen just once; the ten biggest clones take up roughly 11%. Sequenced input: peripheral blood. The source is a human donor in a cohort sampled during active COVID-19.

The chain joins TRBV24-1 to TRBJ2-3; 10 bases agree with TRBD1. The germline V gene encodes CDR1 KGHDR and CDR2 SFDVKD. V lost 4 bases and J lost 1; bases outside the gene matches: 1. This CDR3 contains 15 residues. The CDR3 is CATSEDRGRTDTQYF. CDR3 DNA: TGTGCCACCAGTGAAGACAGGGGGCGCACAGATACGCAGTATTTT.

This clone was counted a single time. The chain has TRBV28 and TRBJ1-6; 7 bases line up with TRBD1. The V gene's germline CDR1 is MDHEN and CDR2 SYDVKM. With 2 bases clipped from V and 4 bases from J, the junction kept 8 bases outside the gene matches. The CDR3 has 17 amino acids. This chain's CDR3 is CASSLIQGVGYNSPLHF. The CDR3 nucleotides read TGTGCCAGCAGTTTAATCCAGGGGGTCGGTTATAATTCACCCCTCCACTTT.

This chain uses TRBV7-8 with TRBJ2-7, with D perhaps TRBD1 (5 bases). Trimming removed 0 bases at V and 3 bases at J, with 15 bases between. The germline gives CDR1 SGHVS, CDR2 FQNEAQ. The CDR3 totals 16 residues. The CDR3 DNA is TGTGCCAGCAGCTTAGCGGCAGGGTGGACGGACTACGAGCAGTACTTC. This codes for CASSLAAGWTDYEQYF.

This clone was seen just once. V and J are TRBV29-1 and TRBJ1-1; tentatively, D is TRBD1 (5 bases). The V and J ends lost 4 bases and 11 bases respectively, with 14 bases between them. The CDR3 spans 11 residues. Per the germline V gene, CDR1 is SQVTM and CDR2 is ANQGSEA. The CDR3 reads CSVGRDHGAFF. The CDR3 region has the DNA TGCAGCGTTGGGAGGGACCATGGGGCTTTCTTT. Using reference TRBV29-1 and TRBJ1-1 for the parts outside the CDR3, the full variable domain is SAVISQKPSRDICQRGTSLTIQCQVDSQVTMMFWYRQQPGQSLTLIATANQGSEATYESGFVIDKFPISRPNLTFSTLTVSNMSPEDSSIYLCSVGRDHGAFFGQGTRLTVV.

The table lists this clone with a count of one. The V gene is TRBV2, the J gene TRBJ1-2; 7 bases are shared with TRBD1. The J segment lost 13 bases and the V segment lost 4 bases, leaving 6 bases of the junction unmatched. Looked up from germline, CDR1 is SNHLY and CDR2 is FYNNEI. The CDR3 contains 11 residues. CDR3 residues: CASSVDRAGTF. In DNA form, the CDR3 reads TGTGCCAGCAGTGTTGACAGGGCGGGCACCTTC.

The V gene is TRBV7-3, the J gene TRBJ2-1, with 15 nucleotides matching TRBD2. V gave up 5 bases and J gave up 5 bases; unmatched junction bases: 7. Germline CDR1 reads SGHTA; CDR2 reads FQGTGA. CDR3 length: 17 amino acids. The CDR3 protein is CASSPPGTSGGNNEQFF. The CDR3 DNA is TGTGCCAGCAGCCCACCTGGGACTAGCGGGGGGAACAATGAGCAGTTCTTC.

This chain's CDR3 is CASREDRAPSYEQYF. CDR3 nucleotides: TGTGCCAGCAGGGAGGACAGGGCGCCTTCCTACGAGCAGTACTTC. The chain uses TRBV2 and TRBJ2-7; 8 bases are shared with TRBD1. The CDR3 extends over 15 amino acids. The ends lost 6 bases at V and 1 base at J; junction bases unmatched: 8. The germline V gene encodes CDR1 SNHLY and CDR2 FYNNEI. Using reference TRBV2 and TRBJ2-7 for the parts outside the CDR3, the full variable domain is EPEVTQTPSHQVTQMGQEVILRCVPISNHLYFYWYRQILGQKVEFLVSFYNNEISEKSEIFDDQFSVERPDGSNFTLKIRSTKLEDSAMYFCASREDRAPSYEQYFGPGTRLTVT.